This T cell receptor (beta chain) was captured in a study of cytomegalovirus exposure and HLA in healthy donors. Study-level background: Some 85 million unique TCRs, all from HLA-typed donors, were included in an early release of the data. Findings and caveats of the study: HLA alleles were associated with 15,000 to 20,000 TCR beta sequences in a later analysis at 0.05 false discovery rate.

Comment on this clone: What it binds is not known.

V was clipped by 0 bases and J by 4 bases; unmatched bases: 2. Germline-derived CDR1 and CDR2 are SGHRS and YFSETQ. The CDR3 runs to 14 residues. PCR primers comprised 60 Vbeta and 13 Jbeta primers. As processed by the authors: Later, an analysis found about 83 million unique TCR beta chains, and 9.5 million to 12 million of these were shared. The table came from immunoSEQ multiplex PCR; TCRdb's copy has only in-frame clones and leaves some out. For V, J and clone size, that table is used; D and trimming come from the DNA. The repertoire has about 130,000 clones, 70% to 85% of them found once; the top ten carry just under 3%. There were likely unrecorded immune exposures, though donors were nominally healthy when sampled.

The source material was PBMCs. The chain combines TRBV5-1 with TRBJ1-1, with 8 bases that match TRBD1. The clonotype was recovered from a woman younger than 35 in good health and CMV-seropositive. The CDR3 coding sequence is TGCGCCAGCAGCTTGGCAGGGGGCAGCACTGAAGCTTTCTTT. This gives the protein CASSLAGGSTEAFF.